One and the same sample provided the 20 T cell receptor beta chains below, sequenced in a study of vaccination effects on CD4 cells after COVID-19. Their recognized antigens are unknown. Cultured cells yielded isolated CD4+ T cells after more than nine days. Using immunoSEQ multiplex PCR, the repertoire was profiled, and TCRdb retains in-frame clones only, with some absent. The data contain around 50,000 clones, approximately 70% of them seen just once; the ten biggest clones take up roughly 5.1%. The sample was CD4+ T cells from PBMCs cultured without peptide, taken before COVID-19 vaccination. Receptor source: a human donor who received a COVID-19 vaccine.

V gene TRBV5-4 combines with J gene TRBJ1-2; D is unclear. The CDR3 has 14 residues. Germline-derived CDR1 and CDR2 are SGHNT and YYREEE (reference sequence). Trimming shortened V by 0 bases and J by 4 bases, and 10 bases separated the two germline ends. CDR3 loop: CASSLGGVGYGYTF. DNA of the CDR3: TGTGCCAGCAGCTTGGGTGGCGTCGGCTATGGCTACACCTTC.

This clone turned up a few times. The V call is TRBV15, the J call TRBJ2-7; 9 bases line up with TRBD1. The CDR3 has 15 amino acids. After removal of 5 bases from V and 6 bases from J, the junction contained 11 bases not matched to a gene. The germline V gene encodes CDR1 LNHNV and CDR2 YYDKDF (reference sequence). In nucleotides, the CDR3 is TGTGCCACCAGCGGAACGGGACAGGGACGGGGCGAGCAGTACTTC. This gives the protein CATSGTGQGRGEQYF.

The chain couples TRBV5-1 to TRBJ2-7; D uncertain. V was trimmed by 0 bases and J by 7 bases, leaving 8 bases between them. The CDR3 totals 12 residues. Germline V lookup: CDR1 SGHRS, CDR2 YFSETQ. For the CDR3, the DNA is TGCGCCAGCAGCTTGGGGCATGGGGAGCAGTACTTC. Translating it yields CASSLGHGEQYF.

The chain couples TRBV10-3 to TRBJ1-1; D unresolved. The CDR3 has 15 amino acids. Germline-derived CDR1 and CDR2 are ENHRY and SYGVKD. The V end lost 4 bases, the J end lost 0 bases, and 12 bases lay between the germline ends. CDR3 in amino acids: CAISVRSGLNTEAFF. The DNA for the CDR3 is TGTGCCATCAGTGTTAGATCAGGATTGAACACTGAAGCTTTCTTT.

Note on this clone: The germline gene is not matched at one end of the junction; a read error may be the cause. The rearrangement links TRBV15 to TRBJ2-2; possibly TRBD1 or TRBD2 for D (5 bases each). CDR1 and CDR2 from the germline V gene are LNHNV and YYDKDF (reference sequence). The CDR3 is made up of 14 amino acids. DNA for the CDR3: TGTGTCACCAGCAGAGGGGAGAACACCGGGGAGCTGTTTTTT. Amino acids: CVTSRGENTGELFF.

The J gene is TRBJ1-6, the V gene TRBV3-1 (or the pseudogene TRBV3-2); D gene uncertain. CDR3 length: 14 residues. The V end was cut by 1 base, the J end by 9 bases, with 10 bases between. CDR1 is LGHDT, CDR2 YNNKEL, per germline (reference sequence). CDR3 nucleotides: TGTGCCAGCAGCCAAGGAGGCGTAGTTTCACCCCTCCACTTT. Its protein is CASSQGGVVSPLHF.

Here the CDR3 reads CASSLSERRYTF. CDR3 sequence (DNA): TGTGCCAGCAGTTTGAGCGAAAGGCGCTACACCTTC. The genes are TRBV28 and TRBJ1-2; D unresolved. This CDR3 comprises 12 residues. Germline-derived CDR1 and CDR2 are MDHEN and SYDVKM. V gave up 3 bases and J gave up 9 bases, with 11 bases separating them.

V is TRBV7-2 and J is TRBJ2-1, with D possibly matching TRBD1 (6 bases). Trimming removed 0 bases from V and 4 bases from J, with 16 bases in between. Germline assignment: CDR1 SGHTA and CDR2 FQGNSA. The CDR3 is made up of 17 amino acids. The CDR3 sequence: CASSLAFSQGGYNEQFF. CDR3 bases: TGTGCCAGCAGCTTAGCGTTTTCACAGGGTGGGTACAATGAGCAGTTCTTC.

There are a few counts of this clone. The J gene is TRBJ1-1, the V gene TRBV18; D is ambiguous. CDR3 length: 14 residues. Germline V gene data show CDR1 as KGHSH and CDR2 as LQKENI. The V gene lost 3 bases and the J gene lost 1 base, with 9 bases spanning the gap. The CDR3 DNA follows: TGTGCCAGCTCACCCGGTTCGGGGAACACTGAAGCTTTCTTT. This sequence encodes CASSPGSGNTEAFF.

The rearrangement links TRBV7-2 to TRBJ2-5; 7 nucleotides align to TRBD2. V trimming: 0 bases; J trimming: 7 bases; junction bases outside the gene matches: 11. The germline V gene encodes CDR1 SGHTA and CDR2 FQGNSA. The CDR3 has 16 amino acids. The CDR3 loop is CASSLAWRGKVGTQYF. CDR3 coding DNA: TGTGCCAGCAGCTTAGCGTGGCGGGGGAAGGTTGGGACCCAGTACTTC.

This clone showed up just a few times. V usage is TRBV20-1 and J usage is TRBJ2-1; 7 bases are shared with TRBD2. The length of the CDR3 is 14 residues. After removal of 3 bases from V and 5 bases from J, the junction contained 7 bases not matched to a gene. The V gene's germline CDR1 is DFQATT and CDR2 SNEGSKA (reference sequence). CDR3 nucleotides: TGCAGTGCTAGTCCGGCTAGCGGAAACAATGAGCAGTTCTTC. Amino acid sequence: CSASPASGNNEQFF.

This clone was detected a few times. V and J are TRBV5-1 and TRBJ2-1; no firm D call. The CDR3 contains 15 residues. Germline CDR1 reads SGHRS; CDR2 reads YFSETQ. V lost 0 bases and J lost 1, with 8 bases in between. CDR3 nucleotide sequence: TGCGCCAGCAGCTTGGTGGGTGAGTCCTACAATGAGCAGTTCTTC. This gives the protein CASSLVGESYNEQFF.

The chain carries TRBV6-5 and TRBJ1-1, with D possibly matching TRBD1 (5 bases). The CDR3 covers 13 residues. Germline lookup yields CDR1 MNHEY and CDR2 SVGAGI. V was cut by 7 bases and J by 9 bases, with 18 bases left in between. CDR3 nucleotides: TGTGCCAGCAAATCACCGGGACGGTTCAAAGCTTTCTTT. It specifies CASKSPGRFKAFF.

The chain is built from TRBV14 and TRBJ1-1; D not resolved. This CDR3 is built from 13 residues. Deletions cut 4 bases from V and 2 bases from J, with 8 bases between. The germline V gene has CDR1 SGHDN and CDR2 FVKESK. Here the CDR3 reads CASSPSFNTEAFF. As DNA, the CDR3 is TGTGCCAGCAGCCCGAGTTTCAACACTGAAGCTTTCTTT. The whole variable domain, remainder taken from reference TRBV14 and TRBJ1-1, is EAGVTQFPSHSVIEKGQTVTLRCDPISGHDNLYWYRRVMGKEIKFLLHFVKESKQDESGMPNNRFLAERTGGTYSTLKVQPAELEDSGVYFCASSPSFNTEAFFGQGTRLTVV.

Remarks on this clone: Other DNA sequences from this sample encode an identical CDR3 as well. The chain is built from TRBV5-1 and TRBJ2-7; D might be TRBD1 or TRBD2, each matching 5 bases. The CDR3 spans 13 residues. The germline CDR1 and CDR2 sequences are SGHRS and YFSETQ. The V end was cut by 3 bases, the J end by 3 bases, with 10 bases between. The CDR3 nucleotides are TGCGCCAGCAGCTCCGGGGACGTCTACGAGCAGTACTTC. Translation gives CASSSGDVYEQYF.

The chain recombines TRBV4-3 with TRBJ1-2; 7 bases fit TRBD1. This CDR3 region has 16 residues. Germline V lookup: CDR1 LGHNA, CDR2 YSLEER. With V trimmed by 0 bases and J by 5 bases, 9 bases remained unmatched. For the CDR3, the DNA is TGCGCCAGCAGCCAAGAGGTGGGGAGGGGGCAATATGGCTACACCTTC. This translates into CASSQEVGRGQYGYTF.

The chain employs TRBV6-2 or TRBV6-3 and TRBJ2-2; D not resolved. Germline-derived CDR1 and CDR2 are MNHEY and SVGEGT. This CDR3 contains 17 residues. V lost 5 bases to trimming and J lost 3 bases, with 19 bases between them. The CDR3 sequence: CASSTDAVALYTGELFF. CDR3 nucleotide sequence: TGTGCCAGCAGTACCGACGCGGTAGCCCTTTACACCGGGGAGCTGTTTTTT.

This rearrangement joins TRBV4-2 to TRBJ1-5; TRBD1 is a possible D gene (6 bases). V was cut by 4 bases and J by 7 bases, with 17 bases left in between. This CDR3 has 15 amino acids. The germline V gene has CDR1 LGHNA and CDR2 YNFKEQ. Written as DNA, the CDR3 is TGTGCCAGCAGCCTCCTTAGGGGGAGGGAACAGCCCCAGCATTTT. It specifies CASSLLRGREQPQHF.

Here the CDR3 reads CASSQMDRSFGEAFF. In DNA, the CDR3 is TGCGCCAGCAGTCAAATGGACAGGAGCTTCGGTGAAGCTTTCTTT. The rearrangement joins TRBV5-1 to TRBJ1-1; 7 bases match TRBD1. The trim removed 5 bases at V and 7 bases at J, leaving 14 bases unmatched. This CDR3 comprises 15 residues. Germline CDR1 is SGHRS and CDR2 is YFSETQ. The whole variable domain, filled in from reference TRBV5-1 and TRBJ1-1, reads KAGVTQTPRYLIKTRGQQVTLSCSPISGHRSVSWYQQTPGQGLQFLFEYFSETQRNKGNFPGRFSGRQFSNSRSEMNVSTLELGDSALYLCASSQMDRSFGEAFFGQGTRLTVV.

V usage is TRBV16 and J usage is TRBJ1-6; TRBD1 might be the D (5 bases). There are 15 residues in the CDR3. V lost 2 bases and J lost 8, with 13 bases in between. Germline assignment: CDR1 KGHSY and CDR2 FQNENV. The CDR3: CASSQRFRGDSPLHF. The CDR3 DNA reads as TGTGCCAGCAGCCAAAGGTTCCGGGGGGATTCACCCCTCCACTTT.